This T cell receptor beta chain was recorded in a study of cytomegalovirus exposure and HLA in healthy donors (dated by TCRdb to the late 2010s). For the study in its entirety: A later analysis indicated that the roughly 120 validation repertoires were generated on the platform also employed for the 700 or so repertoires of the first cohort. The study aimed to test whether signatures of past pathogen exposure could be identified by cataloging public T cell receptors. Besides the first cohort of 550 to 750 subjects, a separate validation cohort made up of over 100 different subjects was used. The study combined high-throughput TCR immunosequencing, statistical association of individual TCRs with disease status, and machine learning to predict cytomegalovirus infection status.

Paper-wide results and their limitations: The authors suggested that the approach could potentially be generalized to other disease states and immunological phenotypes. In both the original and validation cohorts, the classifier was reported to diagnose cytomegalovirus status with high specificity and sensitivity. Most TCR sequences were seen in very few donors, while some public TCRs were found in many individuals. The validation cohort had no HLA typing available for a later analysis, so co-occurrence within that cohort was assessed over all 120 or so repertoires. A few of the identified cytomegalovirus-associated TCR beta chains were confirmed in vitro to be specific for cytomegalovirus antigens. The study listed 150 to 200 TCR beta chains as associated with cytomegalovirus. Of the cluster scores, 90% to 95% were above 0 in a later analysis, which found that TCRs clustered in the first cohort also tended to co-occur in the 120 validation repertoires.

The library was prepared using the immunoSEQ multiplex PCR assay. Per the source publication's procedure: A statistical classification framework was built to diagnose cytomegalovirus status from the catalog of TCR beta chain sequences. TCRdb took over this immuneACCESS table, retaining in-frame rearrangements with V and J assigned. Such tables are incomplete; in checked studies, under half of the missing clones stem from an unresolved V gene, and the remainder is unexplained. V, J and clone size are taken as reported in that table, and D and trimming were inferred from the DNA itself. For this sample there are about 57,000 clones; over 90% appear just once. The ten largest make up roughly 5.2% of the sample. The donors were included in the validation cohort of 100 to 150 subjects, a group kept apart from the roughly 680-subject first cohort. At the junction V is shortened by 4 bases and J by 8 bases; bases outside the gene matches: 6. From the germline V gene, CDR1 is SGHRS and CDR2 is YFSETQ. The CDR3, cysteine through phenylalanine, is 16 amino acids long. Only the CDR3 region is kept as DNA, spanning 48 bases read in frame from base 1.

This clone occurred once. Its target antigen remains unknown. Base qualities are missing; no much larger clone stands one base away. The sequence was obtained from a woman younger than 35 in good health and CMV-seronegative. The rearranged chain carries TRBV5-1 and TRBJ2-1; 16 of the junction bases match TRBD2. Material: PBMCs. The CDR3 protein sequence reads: CASSLGLAGGPDEQFF. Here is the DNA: TGCGCCAGCAGCCTGGGACTAGCGGGGGGGCCTGATGAGCAGTTCTTC.